These 22 T cell receptor beta chains share one sample of origin, sequenced in a study of T cells in Graves' hyperthyroidism and ophthalmopathy (dated 2019 in TCRdb). Libraries were built with multiplex PCR. The sequencer was an Illumina HiSeq 2000. Amplification of TCR beta CDR3 regions was carried out from RNA transcripts. A first-round RT-PCR of the TCR CDR3 used the HTBI primer set with the Qiagen OneStep RT-PCR kit. TCRdb reprocessed the public reads (quality trimming at Q25 with fastp, clone calling with MiXCR) and kept in-frame beta chains. Each entry is one CDR3 protein sequence, shown with its most common DNA and genes. The sample profile shows about 560,000 distinct CDR3 sequences; 13% to 15% of them were found once. The ten biggest clones cover around 14% of the sample. Sequencing was performed on blood. The source is a woman in her 40s with Graves' hyperthyroidism.

This clonotype was counted between two and nine times. This chain connects TRBV10-3 to TRBJ1-5; 7 bases agree with TRBD1. V lost 10 bases, J lost 5 bases, and 11 bases stayed unmatched. This CDR3 contains 14 residues. Germline V gives CDR1 ENHRY, CDR2 SYGVKD. The CDR3 sequence is CATSTGHGDQPQHF. CDR3 bases: TGTGCCACTTCGACAGGGCATGGGGATCAGCCCCAGCATTTT.

The chain combines TRBV28 with TRBJ1-5; the D gene is possibly TRBD1 (6 bases). V dropped 1 base and J dropped 5 bases, with 12 bases sitting between them. The CDR3 runs to 15 residues. Germline-derived CDR1 and CDR2 are MDHEN and SYDVKM. The CDR3 bases are TGTGCCAGCAGTTTATCCCCGGCAGGGGATCAGCCCCAGCATTTT. This translates into CASSLSPAGDQPQHF.

Only one count was recorded for this clonotype. The rearrangement links TRBV11-2 to TRBJ2-1; D is ambiguous. The germline V and J ends were trimmed by 5 bases and 0 bases, with 17 bases remaining between them. This CDR3 region has 17 residues. CDR1 SGHAT and CDR2 FQNNGV come from the germline V gene. This CDR3 reads CASSPPPTESSYNEQFF. In DNA, the CDR3 is TGTGCCAGCAGCCCACCCCCGACCGAGAGCTCCTACAATGAGCAGTTCTTC.

This clonotype was seen at least ten times. The chain is built from TRBV3-1 and TRBJ2-7; TRBD2 agrees at 7 bases. J gave up 0 bases and V 4 bases, and 6 bases lay outside the gene matches. Germline assignment: CDR1 LGHDT and CDR2 YNNKEL (reference sequence). The CDR3 is made up of 15 amino acids. The CDR3, as DNA: TGTGCCAGCAGCCGATCAAGCGGGGACTCCTACGAGCAGTACTTC. Its protein product is CASSRSSGDSYEQYF.

This clonotype appeared a few times. The chain couples TRBV20-1 to TRBJ2-1; 9 bases agree with TRBD2. Germline V gene data show CDR1 as DFQATT and CDR2 as SNEGSKA (reference sequence). V shed 2 bases and J 8 bases; nucleotides not matched to a gene: 16. This CDR3 is built from 17 residues. This chain's CDR3 is CSARSPWGSGSRDEQFF. The DNA for the CDR3 is TGCAGTGCTAGAAGTCCCTGGGGTAGCGGGAGTAGAGATGAGCAGTTCTTC.

This clonotype was counted at least ten times. The chain combines TRBV19 with TRBJ1-1; unclear D gene. V lost 3 bases to trimming and J lost 0 bases, with 5 bases between them. The CDR3 consists of 13 residues. The germline V gene has CDR1 LNHDA and CDR2 SQIVND (reference sequence). The CDR3 bases are TGTGCCAGTAGTATCAGCCTGAACACTGAAGCTTTCTTT. Its protein is CASSISLNTEAFF.

This clonotype was counted between two and nine times. This chain connects TRBV7-2 to TRBJ1-1; D possibly corresponds to TRBD1 (6 bases). Deletions cut 3 bases from V and 8 bases from J, with 13 bases between. Germline CDR1 and CDR2: SGHTA and FQGNSA. The CDR3 is made up of 13 amino acids. Here the CDR3 DNA reads TGTGCCAGCAGCTTTTGGACAGCGTTCGAAGCTTTCTTT. It codes for CASSFWTAFEAFF.

This clonotype was found many times. The V gene is TRBV28, the J gene TRBJ1-1; D might be TRBD1 (6 bases). This CDR3 is 13 amino acids long. V gave up 3 bases and J gave up 6 bases, with 11 bases separating them. The germline V gene has CDR1 MDHEN and CDR2 SYDVKM. The CDR3 DNA is TGTGCCAGCAGTTTTACAGGGAGGGCTGAAGCTTTCTTT. Its translation: CASSFTGRAEAFF.

This clonotype was found many times. The chain joins TRBV6-1 to TRBJ2-5; D is uncertain. Germline V gene data show CDR1 as MNHNS and CDR2 as SASEGT. This CDR3 region has 15 residues. With 0 bases removed from V and 4 bases from J, the gap between germline ends came to 12 bases. In nucleotides, the CDR3 is TGTGCCAGCAGTGAAGCCTTTAGTTTAGCAGAGACCCAGTACTTC. Its protein product is CASSEAFSLAETQYF.

There are a few counts of this clonotype. This rearrangement joins TRBV7-8 to TRBJ2-5; D call uncertain. Between the trimmed V and J ends, which lost 7 bases and 7 bases, there was a span of 10 bases. The CDR3 loop spans 11 amino acids. In germline, CDR1 is SGHVS, CDR2 FQNEAQ. The CDR3 DNA sequence: TGTGCCAGCACCCCAGACGGGACCCAGTACTTC. Encoded protein: CASTPDGTQYF.

This clonotype was found many times. V and J are TRBV6-1 and TRBJ2-3, with 7 bases fitting TRBD2. The CDR3 is made up of 18 amino acids. Germline V gene data show CDR1 as MNHNS and CDR2 as SASEGT. V gave up 0 bases and J gave up 6 bases; unmatched junction bases: 15. The CDR3 sequence: CASSEAWASVGGRDTQYF. CDR3 nucleotides: TGTGCCAGCAGTGAAGCGTGGGCCTCGGTGGGAGGGCGGGATACGCAGTATTTT.

This clonotype was seen more than once but under ten times. This sequence joins TRBV14 and TRBJ1-6; D not certain. From germline, CDR1 is SGHDN and CDR2 FVKESK. The length of the CDR3 is 16 residues. The V end lost 3 bases, the J end lost 7 bases, and 16 bases lay between the germline ends. The DNA for the CDR3 is TGTGCCAGCAGCCATCGCGGTGGTCTGACCAATTCACCCCTCCACTTT. Protein product: CASSHRGGLTNSPLHF. The whole variable domain, remainder taken from reference TRBV14 and TRBJ1-6, is EAGVTQFPSHSVIEKGQTVTLRCDPISGHDNLYWYRRVMGKEIKFLLHFVKESKQDESGMPNNRFLAERTGGTYSTLKVQPAELEDSGVYFCASSHRGGLTNSPLHFGNGTRLTVT.

This clonotype was detected many times. The gene calls are TRBV7-8 and TRBJ2-7; 7 bases line up with TRBD2. The CDR3 is 14 amino acids. The germline V gene has CDR1 SGHVS and CDR2 FQNEAQ. J lost 2 bases, V lost 5 bases, and 6 bases had no gene match. In DNA form, the CDR3 reads TGTGCCAGCAGCCCTAGCGGAGACACCTACGAGCAGTACTTC. This encodes CASSPSGDTYEQYF.

As to this clonotype: A much larger clone lies a single base off, so this may be a read error. V and J are TRBV27 and TRBJ2-5; the D is unclear. This CDR3 has 15 residues. V was clipped by 2 bases and J by 5 bases, with 15 bases between them. Germline V gene lookup returns CDR1 MNHEY and CDR2 SMNVEV (reference sequence). CDR3 sequence: CASSLGANPRETQYF. CDR3 nucleotide sequence: TGTGCCAGCAGTTTAGGAGCCAACCCGCGGGAGACCCAGTACTTC.

This clonotype was detected ten times or more. The V gene is TRBV29-1, the J gene TRBJ2-1; TRBD2 is a possible D gene (6 bases). The CDR3 contains 14 residues. With 6 bases removed from V and 8 bases from J, the gap between germline ends came to 20 bases. CDR1 and CDR2 from the germline V gene are SQVTM and ANQGSEA. The CDR3 DNA is TGCAGCGTGTTAAACCGGGTGCCGGGGGATGAGCAGTTCTTC. It encodes CSVLNRVPGDEQFF.

This clonotype appeared a few times. This chain connects TRBV20-1 to TRBJ2-3; 10 bases line up with TRBD2. Trimming at V came to 6 bases and at J to 6 bases, leaving 12 bases not matched to a gene. The CDR3 has 15 amino acids. In germline, CDR1 is DFQATT, CDR2 SNEGSKA (reference sequence). The CDR3 DNA is TGCAGTGCCCCCCGCCAGCGGGAGGGCAGGGATACGCAGTATTTT. This codes for CSAPRQREGRDTQYF.

This chain uses TRBV20-1 with TRBJ1-5; D is unresolved. V lost 0 bases and J 1 base, leaving 7 bases between the germline ends. CDR1 is DFQATT and CDR2 is SNEGSKA in the germline V gene (reference sequence). The CDR3 is 14 residues long. Here the CDR3 reads CSARDFVSNQPQHF. The CDR3 region has the DNA TGCAGTGCTAGAGATTTTGTGAGCAATCAGCCCCAGCATTTT.

This clonotype was seen ten or more times. The V gene is TRBV20-1, the J gene TRBJ1-6; D possibly corresponds to TRBD1 (6 bases). The germline CDR1 and CDR2 sequences are DFQATT and SNEGSKA (reference sequence). CDR3 length: 14 residues. Trimming removed 0 bases at V and 8 bases at J, with 11 bases between. CDR3 loop: CSAREVRGDSPLHF. CDR3 sequence (DNA): TGCAGTGCTAGAGAGGTCAGGGGAGATTCACCCCTCCACTTT.

This clonotype was seen a handful of times. A much larger clone lies one base from this, so it may be a read error. The V call is TRBV24-1, the J call TRBJ2-3; 7 bases map to TRBD2. CDR1 is KGHDR and CDR2 is SFDVKD in the germline V gene. This CDR3 region has 17 residues. Here the CDR3 DNA reads TGTGCCACCAGTGGTTTGCATGGCGGGAGTCTTGGAGATACGCAGTATTTT. Translation: CATSGLHGGSLGDTQYF.

There are a few counts of this clonotype. The chain combines TRBV5-1 with TRBJ2-1; D not certain. CDR1 and CDR2 from the germline V gene are SGHRS and YFSETQ. Deletions cut 4 bases from V and 0 bases from J, with 14 bases between. This CDR3 has 16 residues. In DNA form, the CDR3 reads TGCGCCAGCAGCCCGGAATCTCGCGCCTCCTACAATGAGCAGTTCTTC. Its translation: CASSPESRASYNEQFF. The full variable domain, rest sourced from reference TRBV5-1 and TRBJ2-1, is KAGVTQTPRYLIKTRGQQVTLSCSPISGHRSVSWYQQTPGQGLQFLFEYFSETQRNKGNFPGRFSGRQFSNSRSEMNVSTLELGDSALYLCASSPESRASYNEQFFGPGTRLTVL.

This clonotype appeared many times. The J gene is TRBJ2-5, the V gene TRBV7-9; D is unresolved. From germline, CDR1 is SEHNR and CDR2 FQNEAQ (reference sequence). The length of the CDR3 is 12 residues. Trimming removed 0 bases from V and 10 bases from J, with 9 bases in between. The CDR3 DNA reads as TGTGCCAGCAGCTTAGCTGATAGGAACCAGTACTTC. Translating it yields CASSLADRNQYF.

The sample holds many counts of this clonotype. The chain recombines TRBV6-1 with TRBJ2-5, with D possibly called TRBD1 or TRBD2 (5 bases each). This CDR3 is 13 amino acids long. The germline gives CDR1 MNHNS, CDR2 SASEGT. V shed 6 bases and J shed 0 bases, with 8 bases lying between them. Here the CDR3 reads CASRGPNQETQYF. CDR3 DNA: TGTGCCAGCAGGGGACCGAACCAAGAGACCCAGTACTTC.